The present entry profiles one T cell receptor (beta chain) with its context. This clonotype was seen a few times. This receptor's antigen is unknown. Base-call qualities are not available, and no considerably larger clone is one nucleotide away. Library construction relied on 5' RACE. Sequenced on an Illumina HiSeq 2500. The second PCR ran for about 7 to 11 cycles and used a J-beta primer mix along with a sample-barcoded 5' primer. A unique molecular identifier was introduced onto each TCR beta cDNA molecule by a template-switch 5' adaptor carrying 12 random nucleotides. Each sample yielded at least 3 million CDR3-containing paired-end reads. The Mint cDNA synthesis kit, primed by a TRBC-specific oligonucleotide, was used to synthesize first-strand cDNA from all RNA. After uracil-DNA glycosylase treatment, a first 18-cycle PCR used universal primers M1SS and BC2_uni_R on all cDNA. For the original study's pipeline: Normalization of each sample was performed by random selection of 1 million high-quality reads, each carrying a distinct molecular identifier. Reads sharing molecular identifiers were discarded rather than binned into consensus sequences. MiTCR, set to a Q25 quality threshold and the strictest error-elimination algorithm, was used for CDR3 identification, clonotype clustering and error correction. A nonparametric unseen species model using Euler transformation provided a lower-bound estimate of total TCR beta diversity. The public reads were run again by TCRdb, first through fastp at Q25 and then through MiXCR, and only productive beta chains were kept. Each entry is one CDR3 protein sequence, shown with its most common DNA and genes. TCRdb assigned the V and J calls; the authors' analysis was not used. Across this sample there are about 1.4 million distinct CDR3 sequences, with approximately 59% seen only once. The ten largest clones add up to more than 6% of the sample.

Trimming removed 1 base from V and 13 bases from J, leaving 19 bases between the germline ends. The germline V gene yields SGHAT for CDR1 and FQNNGV for CDR2. From its cysteine to its phenylalanine, the CDR3 spans 14 amino acids. Here the CDR3 DNA is all that survives: 42 bases in frame from base 1. The donors were 40 or so Caucasian individuals from Russia, aged roughly 6 to 100 years, who were systemically healthy. Around 10 milliliters of peripheral blood were collected from each donor into EDTA-treated Vacutainer tubes. Ficoll-Paque density-gradient centrifugation was used to isolate PBMCs, with at least 6.5 million per sample. Total RNA was extracted from PBMCs with Trizol reagent, with at least 6 micrograms obtained per sample. For every donor, flow cytometry on a PBMC aliquot measured the percentage of naive CD45RAhigh/CD27high T cells. These data come from a study of blood T cells in healthy people across ages (dated by TCRdb to the mid-2010s). For the study in its entirety: In model experiments, template switching captured roughly one uniquely barcoded TCR beta cDNA molecule for every two T cells. Age-related changes in TCR beta repertoire diversity were measured in the study by deep sequencing normalized with unique cDNA molecular identifiers. Four age groups were formed from the donors: young (average approximately 15 years), middle-aged (approximately 39), aged (around 62) and long-lived (around 82). To avoid experimental bias, donors of different ages were distributed randomly across sequencing lanes. The study analyzed two additional independent replicas of 1 million unique cDNA reads from the same blood draw for two donors, one aged 18 to 30 and one aged 80 or older.

What the research found in general, with its limitations: Observed TCR beta diversity per million T cells fell roughly linearly with age, and a significant reduction was already apparent by age about 36. Compared with the aged group, more naive CD4+ T cells, fewer expanded clones and increased TCR diversity were shown by the long-lived group, suggesting age selection. There was a strong correlation between observed TCR beta diversity and the percentage of naive T cells measured by flow cytometry. Because profiling used bulk unsorted PBMCs, naive and antigen-experienced compartments could not be compared conclusively. Because donor CMV infection status was unknown, age-related changes in expanded clonotypes were potentially confounded. Total diversity estimates from one million sequenced T cells were considered lower bounds and underestimates.

Here the chain combines TRBV11-2 and TRBJ1-2; no D gene is confidently identified. The material sequenced was blood. The TCR sequence derives from a man between 18 and 29 years old in good health. The CDR3 amino acid sequence is: CASSLANGHRGITF. The DNA sequence is as follows: TGTGCCAGCAGCTTAGCGAACGGCCACCGGGGTATCACCTTC.